Listed below are T cell receptor beta chains from one sample, sequenced in a study of blood T cell repertoires in COVID-19. Generated by immunoSEQ multiplex PCR, the TCRdb table keeps only in-frame clones and is missing some. The sample records more than 95,000 clones, about 80% being singletons. Input material: peripheral blood. The receptor source for this set is a human donor in a cohort sampled during active COVID-19. Each CDR3 is given with its conserved first and last residue. A D gene is named only where the DNA matches it firmly. Not every row has a clone size; where given, it reads once, few, many or a size class.

TRBD1 | TRBJ1-4 | TRBV5-4 | . | CASSPGGTGEKLFF | TGTGCCAGCAGCCCAGGCGGGACAGGTGAAAAACTGTTTTTT
. | TRBJ2-7 | TRBV6-6 | . | CASTGGTNFPYEQYF | TGTGCCAGCACCGGGGGGACAAATTTTCCCTACGAGCAGTACTTC
TRBD1 | TRBJ1-5 | TRBV18 | . | CASSPDRNQPQHF | TGTGCCAGCTCACCGGACAGGAATCAGCCCCAGCATTTT
. | TRBJ1-2 | TRBV5-6 | . | CASSLENIYGYTF | TGTGCCAGCAGCCTCGAGAATATCTATGGCTACACCTTC
. | TRBJ2-7 | TRBV6-2/TRBV6-3 | few | CASSDGQSSYEQYF | TGTGCCAGCAGCGACGGACAGAGCTCCTACGAGCAGTACTTC
. | TRBJ1-1 | TRBV19 | few | CASSIRGVTEAFF | TGTGCCAGTAGTATACGGGGGGTGACTGAAGCTTTCTTT
. | TRBJ2-7 | TRBV28 | . | CASSAANRYEQYF | TGTGCCAGCAGCGCGGCCAACCGATACGAGCAGTACTTC
TRBD1 | TRBJ2-1 | TRBV11-3 | few | CASSLSGTGGNEQFF | TGTGCCAGCAGCTTATCCGGGACAGGGGGCAATGAGCAGTTCTTC
TRBD1 | TRBJ2-1 | TRBV7-2 | . | CASSFDRGRHNEQFF | TGTGCCAGCAGCTTCGACAGGGGGAGACACAATGAGCAGTTCTTC
. | TRBJ2-3 | TRBV4-2 | . | CASSQVSAGTPTDTQYF | TGTGCCAGCAGCCAAGTTTCGGCGGGGACCCCCACAGATACGCAGTATTTT
TRBD1 | TRBJ1-3 | TRBV7-2 | . | CASRGTGAGNTIYF | TGTGCCAGCAGGGGGACAGGGGCTGGAAACACCATATATTTT